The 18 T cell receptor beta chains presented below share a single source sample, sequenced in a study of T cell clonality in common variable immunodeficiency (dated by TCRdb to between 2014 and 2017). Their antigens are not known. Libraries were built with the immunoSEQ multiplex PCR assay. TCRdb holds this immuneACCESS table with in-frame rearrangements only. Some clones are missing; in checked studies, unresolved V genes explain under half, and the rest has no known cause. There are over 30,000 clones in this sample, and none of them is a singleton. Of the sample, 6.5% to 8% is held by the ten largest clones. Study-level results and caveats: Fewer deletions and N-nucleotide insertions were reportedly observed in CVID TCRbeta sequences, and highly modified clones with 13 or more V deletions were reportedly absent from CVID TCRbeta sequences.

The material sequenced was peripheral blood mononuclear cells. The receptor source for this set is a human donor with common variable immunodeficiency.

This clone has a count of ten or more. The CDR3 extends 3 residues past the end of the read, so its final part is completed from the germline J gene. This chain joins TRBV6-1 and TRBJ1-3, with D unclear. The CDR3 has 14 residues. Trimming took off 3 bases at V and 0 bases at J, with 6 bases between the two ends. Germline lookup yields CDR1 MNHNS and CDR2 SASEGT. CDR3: CASSDRNSGNTIYF. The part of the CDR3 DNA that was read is TGTGCCAGCAGTGACAGGAACTCTGGAAACACC.

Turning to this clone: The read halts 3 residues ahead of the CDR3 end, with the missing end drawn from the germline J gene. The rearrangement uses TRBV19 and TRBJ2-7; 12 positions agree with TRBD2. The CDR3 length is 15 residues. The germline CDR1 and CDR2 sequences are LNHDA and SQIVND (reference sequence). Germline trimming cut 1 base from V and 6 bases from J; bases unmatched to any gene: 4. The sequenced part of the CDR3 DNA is TGTGCCAGTAGTATAGTGGCGACTAGCGGGAGCGAG. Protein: CASSIVATSGSE. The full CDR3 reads CASSIVATSGSEQYF.

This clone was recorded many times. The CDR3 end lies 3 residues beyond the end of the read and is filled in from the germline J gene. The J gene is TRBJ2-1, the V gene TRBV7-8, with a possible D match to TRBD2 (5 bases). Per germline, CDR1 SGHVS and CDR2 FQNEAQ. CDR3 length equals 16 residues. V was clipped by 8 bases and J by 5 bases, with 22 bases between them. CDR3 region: CASSSSLRNPHNEQFF. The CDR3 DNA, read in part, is TGTGCCAGCTCTAGCTCATTAAGGAACCCCCACAATGAG.

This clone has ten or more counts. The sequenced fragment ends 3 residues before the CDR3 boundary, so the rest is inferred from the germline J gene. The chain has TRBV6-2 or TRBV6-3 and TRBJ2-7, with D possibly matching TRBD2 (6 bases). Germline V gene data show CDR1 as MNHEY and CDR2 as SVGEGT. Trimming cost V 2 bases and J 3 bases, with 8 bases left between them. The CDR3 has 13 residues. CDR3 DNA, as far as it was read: TGTGCCAGCAGTTACGAGGACTACTACGAG. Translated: CASSYEDYYE. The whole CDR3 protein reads CASSYEDYYEQYF.

CDR3 DNA, as far as it was read: TGCAGTGCCGTACTAGCGGATCAAGAGACC. The encoded protein is CSAVLADQET. From start to end, the CDR3 is CSAVLADQETQYF. The chain links TRBV20-1 to TRBJ2-5, with 8 bases lining up with TRBD2. Coverage ceases 3 residues before the CDR3 finishes, and the germline J gene fills in the end. The ends lost 6 bases at V and 2 bases at J; junction bases unmatched: 5. Germline assignment: CDR1 DFQATT and CDR2 SNEGSKA (reference sequence). The CDR3 spans 13 residues.

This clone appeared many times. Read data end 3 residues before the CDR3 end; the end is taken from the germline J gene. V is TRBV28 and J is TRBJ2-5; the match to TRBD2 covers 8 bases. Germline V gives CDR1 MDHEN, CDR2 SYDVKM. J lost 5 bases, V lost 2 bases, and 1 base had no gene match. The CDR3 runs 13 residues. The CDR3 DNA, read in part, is TGTGCCAGCAGTTTAGCGGGAGGCGAGACC. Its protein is CASSLAGGET. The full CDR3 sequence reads CASSLAGGETQYF.

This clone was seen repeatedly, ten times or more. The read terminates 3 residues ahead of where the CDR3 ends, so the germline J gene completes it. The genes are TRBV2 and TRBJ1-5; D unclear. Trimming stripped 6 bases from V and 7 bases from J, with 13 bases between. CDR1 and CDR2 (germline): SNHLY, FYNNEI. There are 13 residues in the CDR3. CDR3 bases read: TGTGCCAGCAGAGGGCGGGCGGGCCAGCCC. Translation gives CASRGRAGQP. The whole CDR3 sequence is CASRGRAGQPQHF.

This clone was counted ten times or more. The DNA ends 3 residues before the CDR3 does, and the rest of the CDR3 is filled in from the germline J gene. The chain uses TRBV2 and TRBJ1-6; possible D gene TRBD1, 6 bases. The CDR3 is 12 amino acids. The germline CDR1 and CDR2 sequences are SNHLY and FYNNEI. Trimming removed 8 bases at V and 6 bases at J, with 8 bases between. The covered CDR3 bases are TGTGCCAGCGGACAGACTAATTCACCC. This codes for CASGQTNSP. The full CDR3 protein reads CASGQTNSPLHF.

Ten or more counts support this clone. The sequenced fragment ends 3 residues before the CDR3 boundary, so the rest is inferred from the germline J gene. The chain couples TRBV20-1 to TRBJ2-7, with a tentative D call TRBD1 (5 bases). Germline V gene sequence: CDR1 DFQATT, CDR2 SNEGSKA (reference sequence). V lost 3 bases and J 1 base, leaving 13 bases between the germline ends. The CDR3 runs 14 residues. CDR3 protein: CSARPWGSSYEQYF. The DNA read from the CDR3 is TGCAGTGCTAGGCCGTGGGGCAGTTCCTACGAG.

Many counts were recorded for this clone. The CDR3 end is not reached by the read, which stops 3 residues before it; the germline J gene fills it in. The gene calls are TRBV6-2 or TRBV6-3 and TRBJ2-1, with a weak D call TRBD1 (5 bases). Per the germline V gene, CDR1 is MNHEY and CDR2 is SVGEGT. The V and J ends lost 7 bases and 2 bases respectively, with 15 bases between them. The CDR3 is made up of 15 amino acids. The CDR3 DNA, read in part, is TGTGCCAGCAACGTACTGGGGCGACCCTACAATGAG. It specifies CASNVLGRPYNE. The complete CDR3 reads CASNVLGRPYNEQFF.

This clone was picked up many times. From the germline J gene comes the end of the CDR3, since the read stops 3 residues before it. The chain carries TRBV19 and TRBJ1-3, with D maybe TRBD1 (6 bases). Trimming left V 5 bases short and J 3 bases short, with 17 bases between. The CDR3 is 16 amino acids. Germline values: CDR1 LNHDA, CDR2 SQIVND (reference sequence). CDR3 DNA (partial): TGTGCCAGTAGTCCGTGGGCGACAGGACATGGAAACACC. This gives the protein CASSPWATGHGNT. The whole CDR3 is CASSPWATGHGNTIYF.

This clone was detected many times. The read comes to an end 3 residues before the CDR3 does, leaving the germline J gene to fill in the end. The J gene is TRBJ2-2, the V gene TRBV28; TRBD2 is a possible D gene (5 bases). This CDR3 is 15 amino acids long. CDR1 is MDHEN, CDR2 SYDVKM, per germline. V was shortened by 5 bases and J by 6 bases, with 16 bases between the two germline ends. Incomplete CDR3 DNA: TGTGCCAGCAGTGCGGCCCGGGGTTTCGCCGGGGAG. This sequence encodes CASSAARGFAGE. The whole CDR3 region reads CASSAARGFAGELFF.

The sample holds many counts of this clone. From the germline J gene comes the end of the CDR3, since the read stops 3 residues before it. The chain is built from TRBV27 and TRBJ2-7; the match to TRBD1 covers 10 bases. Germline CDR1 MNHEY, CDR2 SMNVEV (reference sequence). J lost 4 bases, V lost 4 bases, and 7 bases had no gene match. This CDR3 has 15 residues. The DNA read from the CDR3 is TGTGCCAGCAGTTCCATCGGGGACAGGGGATACGAG. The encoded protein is CASSSIGDRGYE. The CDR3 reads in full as CASSSIGDRGYEQYF.

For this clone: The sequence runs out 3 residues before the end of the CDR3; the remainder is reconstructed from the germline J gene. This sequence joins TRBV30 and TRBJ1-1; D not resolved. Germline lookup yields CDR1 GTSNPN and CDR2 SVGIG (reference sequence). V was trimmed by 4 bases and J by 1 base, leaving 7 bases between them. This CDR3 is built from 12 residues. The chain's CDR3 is CAWTTSNTEAFF. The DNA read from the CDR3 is TGTGCCTGGACGACATCGAACACTGAA.

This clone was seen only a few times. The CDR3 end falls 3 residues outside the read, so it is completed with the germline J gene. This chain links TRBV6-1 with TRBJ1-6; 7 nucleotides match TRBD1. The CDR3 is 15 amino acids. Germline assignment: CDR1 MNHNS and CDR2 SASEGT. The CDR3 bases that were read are TGTGCCAGCAGTGAATTCGGGACAGACTCGGGCCCC. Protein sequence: CASSEFGTDSGP. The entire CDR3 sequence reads CASSEFGTDSGPLHF.

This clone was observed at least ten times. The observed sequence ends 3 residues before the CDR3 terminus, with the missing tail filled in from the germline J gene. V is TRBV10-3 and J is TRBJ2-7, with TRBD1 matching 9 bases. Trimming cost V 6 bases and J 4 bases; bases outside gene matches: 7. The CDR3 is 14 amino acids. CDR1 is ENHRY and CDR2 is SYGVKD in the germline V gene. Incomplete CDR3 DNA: TGTGCCATCAGCGTCGCCGGGACAGGGTACGAG. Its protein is CAISVAGTGYE. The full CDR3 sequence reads CAISVAGTGYEQYF.

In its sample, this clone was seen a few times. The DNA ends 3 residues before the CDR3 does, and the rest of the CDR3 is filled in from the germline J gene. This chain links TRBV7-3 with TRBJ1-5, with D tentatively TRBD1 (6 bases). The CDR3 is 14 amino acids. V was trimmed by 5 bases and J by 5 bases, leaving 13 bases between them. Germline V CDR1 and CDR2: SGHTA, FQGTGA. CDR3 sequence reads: CASSLGASDQPQHF. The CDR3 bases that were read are TGTGCCAGCAGCCTGGGGGCTTCAGATCAGCCC.

The part of the CDR3 DNA that was read is TGTGCCAGCAGCTTGACTAGCGGGCCACTCGAG. Protein product: CASSLTSGPLE. The CDR3 in its entirety is CASSLTSGPLEQYF. J is TRBJ2-7 and V is TRBV7-9, with 10 bases matching TRBD2. The read terminates 3 residues before the CDR3 end, so the remaining end is supplied by the germline J gene. With V trimmed by 3 bases and J by 6 bases, 5 bases remained unmatched. Germline assignment: CDR1 SEHNR and CDR2 FQNEAQ (reference sequence). This CDR3 is 14 amino acids long.